The rows below give T cell receptor beta chains drawn from one sample of a study of blood T cell repertoires in COVID-19. TCRdb's table, derived via immunoSEQ multiplex PCR, lists solely in-frame clones and lacks some. Of about 70,000 clones listed, approximately 80% are singletons. The sequencing input was peripheral blood. The receptor set was obtained from a human donor in a cohort sampled during active COVID-19. CDR3s include the opening cysteine and the closing phenylalanine or tryptophan. The order of the fields is V gene, CDR3 length, J gene, clone size, D gene, CDR3 protein, CDR3 DNA. D genes are given only for firm matches. Clone size is given for some rows only: seen once, a few or many times, or a class if the clone is expanded.

V gene: TRBV24-1; CDR3 length: 13; J gene: TRBJ2-2; clone size: NA; D gene: NA; CDR3 protein: CANTSQRTGELFF; CDR3 DNA: TGTGCCAACACTAGCCAACGTACCGGGGAGCTGTTTTTT
V gene: TRBV7-2; CDR3 length: 15; J gene: TRBJ1-4; clone size: NA; D gene: TRBD1; CDR3 protein: CASSPGGQGGKKLFF; CDR3 DNA: TGTGCCAGCAGCCCGGGGGGACAGGGAGGTAAAAAACTGTTTTTT
V gene: TRBV27; CDR3 length: 13; J gene: TRBJ2-7; clone size: once; D gene: NA; CDR3 protein: CASSFIVGYEQYF; CDR3 DNA: TGTGCCAGCAGTTTTATTGTCGGTTACGAGCAGTACTTC
V gene: TRBV19; CDR3 length: 15; J gene: TRBJ2-6; clone size: NA; D gene: NA; CDR3 protein: CASNPLGVGANVLTF; CDR3 DNA: TGTGCCAGTAATCCCTTAGGGGTTGGGGCCAACGTCCTGACTTTC
V gene: TRBV7-8; CDR3 length: 19; J gene: TRBJ2-7; clone size: NA; D gene: TRBD1; CDR3 protein: CASSLPRDRGSLGDYEQYF; CDR3 DNA: TGTGCCAGCAGCTTACCCCGGGACAGGGGGTCTCTCGGAGACTACGAGCAGTACTTC
V gene: TRBV4-3; CDR3 length: 17; J gene: TRBJ1-3; clone size: NA; D gene: NA; CDR3 protein: CASSQDPLLSSGNTIYF; CDR3 DNA: TGCGCCAGCAGCCAAGATCCCTTACTGAGCTCTGGAAACACCATATATTTT
V gene: TRBV14; CDR3 length: 16; J gene: TRBJ1-1; clone size: NA; D gene: TRBD1; CDR3 protein: CASSRGQGAWVTEAFF; CDR3 DNA: TGTGCCAGCAGCCGCGGACAGGGGGCTTGGGTCACTGAAGCTTTCTTT
V gene: TRBV19; CDR3 length: 12; J gene: TRBJ2-5; clone size: NA; D gene: NA; CDR3 protein: CASSMGPETQYF; CDR3 DNA: TGTGCCAGTAGTATGGGCCCGGAGACCCAGTACTTC
V gene: TRBV19; CDR3 length: 16; J gene: TRBJ2-7; clone size: NA; D gene: TRBD2; CDR3 protein: CASRGLAGGLPYEQYF; CDR3 DNA: TGTGCCAGCAGGGGACTAGCGGGAGGCTTACCCTACGAGCAGTACTTC
V gene: TRBV24-1; CDR3 length: 15; J gene: TRBJ2-7; clone size: NA; D gene: TRBD2; CDR3 protein: CATGTTPGLSYEQYF; CDR3 DNA: TGTGCCACCGGCACCACTCCGGGACTAAGCTACGAGCAGTACTTC
V gene: TRBV28; CDR3 length: 15; J gene: TRBJ2-7; clone size: NA; D gene: TRBD2; CDR3 protein: CASSLPLAGPYEQYF; CDR3 DNA: TGTGCCAGCAGTCTGCCACTAGCGGGCCCCTACGAGCAGTACTTC
V gene: TRBV6-5; CDR3 length: 15; J gene: TRBJ2-7; clone size: NA; D gene: NA; CDR3 protein: CASRQDYTPSYEQYF; CDR3 DNA: TGTGCCAGCAGACAGGACTACACCCCCTCCTACGAGCAGTACTTC
V gene: TRBV23-1; CDR3 length: 17; J gene: TRBJ2-7; clone size: once; D gene: NA; CDR3 protein: CASSQSEAAAVYGEQYF; CDR3 DNA: TGCGCCAGCAGTCAATCGGAGGCGGCAGCAGTCTATGGGGAGCAGTACTTC
V gene: TRBV7-6; CDR3 length: 17; J gene: TRBJ2-7; clone size: NA; D gene: NA; CDR3 protein: CASSFSPETDNPYEQYF; CDR3 DNA: TGTGCCAGCAGCTTTAGTCCAGAGACCGACAACCCCTACGAGCAGTACTTC
V gene: TRBV30; CDR3 length: 13; J gene: TRBJ2-7; clone size: NA; D gene: NA; CDR3 protein: CAWSGRVLDEQYF; CDR3 DNA: TGTGCCTGGAGTGGCAGGGTCTTAGACGAGCAGTACTTC
V gene: TRBV28; CDR3 length: 17; J gene: TRBJ2-7; clone size: NA; D gene: TRBD2; CDR3 protein: CASSPFGRASSNYEQYF; CDR3 DNA: TGTGCCAGCAGTCCCTTCGGGAGGGCCTCGTCGAACTACGAGCAGTACTTC
V gene: TRBV6-2/TRBV6-3; CDR3 length: 12; J gene: TRBJ1-1; clone size: NA; D gene: TRBD1; CDR3 protein: CASSWTGDKAFF; CDR3 DNA: TGTGCCAGCAGCTGGACAGGGGACAAAGCTTTCTTT
V gene: TRBV25-1; CDR3 length: 13; J gene: TRBJ1-2; clone size: once; D gene: NA; CDR3 protein: CASSEKERGSYTF; CDR3 DNA: TGTGCCAGCAGTGAAAAGGAAAGGGGTAGCTACACCTTC
V gene: TRBV6-5; CDR3 length: 12; J gene: TRBJ2-7; clone size: many; D gene: NA; CDR3 protein: CATLWSSYEQYF; CDR3 DNA: TGTGCCACCTTATGGAGCTCCTACGAGCAGTACTTC
V gene: TRBV5-1; CDR3 length: 15; J gene: TRBJ2-7; clone size: NA; D gene: NA; CDR3 protein: CASSSTSTSSYEQYF; CDR3 DNA: TGCGCCAGCAGCTCGACCTCAACTAGCTCCTACGAGCAGTACTTC
V gene: TRBV28; CDR3 length: 15; J gene: TRBJ2-3; clone size: NA; D gene: NA; CDR3 protein: CASSPQAASTDTQYF; CDR3 DNA: TGTGCCAGCAGTCCCCAGGCAGCTAGCACAGATACGCAGTATTTT
V gene: TRBV25-1; CDR3 length: 18; J gene: TRBJ2-7; clone size: once; D gene: NA; CDR3 protein: CASSESRRRTHETGEQYF; CDR3 DNA: TGTGCCAGCAGTGAATCCAGGAGACGGACTCACGAGACGGGGGAGCAGTACTTC
V gene: TRBV21-1; CDR3 length: 16; J gene: TRBJ2-7; clone size: NA; D gene: NA; CDR3 protein: CASSKQGPGQPYEQYF; CDR3 DNA: TGTGCCAGCAGCAAACAAGGCCCGGGACAGCCCTACGAGCAGTACTTC
V gene: TRBV6-5; CDR3 length: 15; J gene: TRBJ1-5; clone size: NA; D gene: NA; CDR3 protein: CASSPQGKGNQPQHF; CDR3 DNA: TGTGCCAGCAGCCCACAGGGAAAGGGTAATCAGCCCCAGCATTTT
V gene: TRBV5-4; CDR3 length: 16; J gene: TRBJ2-1; clone size: NA; D gene: TRBD2; CDR3 protein: CASSSFSGSSYNEQFF; CDR3 DNA: TGTGCCAGCAGCTCATTCAGCGGGAGCTCCTACAATGAGCAGTTCTTC
V gene: TRBV6-2/TRBV6-3; CDR3 length: 14; J gene: TRBJ1-2; clone size: NA; D gene: NA; CDR3 protein: CASSYPPTTHGYTF; CDR3 DNA: TGTGCCAGCAGTTACCCTCCGACTACTCATGGCTACACCTTC